This T cell receptor beta chain was identified during a study of T cell repertoires in cytomegalovirus infection. Study information: A matching HLA type, together with CMV infection, was signaled by public TCR beta signatures.

Study results and caveats: The cumulative frequency of public TCR beta families identified carriers of CMV plus the relevant HLA. CMV-specific HLA-C-restricted TCR beta clonotypes dominated the ex vivo response.

This clonotype was recorded many times. Its antigen is not identified. With 0 bases removed from V and 0 bases from J, the gap between germline ends came to 9 bases. There are 17 residues in the CDR3. CDR1 SGHTA and CDR2 FQGNSA come from the germline V gene. In TCRdb, the reads were re-called with MiXCR into one record per CDR3 protein. The table has hundreds of thousands of distinct CDR3 sequences, roughly a quarter seen once. V usage is TRBV7-2 and J usage is TRBJ2-6, with D unresolved. The sample consisted of CD8+ T cells from PBMCs. The sequence came from a human donor in good health (CMV status not recorded). Some clones in this sample may be carry-over from other donors' samples. As DNA, the CDR3 is TGTGCCAGCAGCTTAGCAGTCTTTACCTCTGGGGCCAACGTCCTGACTTTC. It translates to CASSLAVFTSGANVLTF.